The next 8 T cell receptor beta chains were all read from a single sample in a study of CD8 T cells in ankylosing spondylitis (dated by TCRdb to the late 2010s). Paper-wide results and their limitations: A TCR beta motif made up of several highly homologous amino acid variants appeared to be characteristic of blood from ankylosing spondylitis patients.

The antigens these receptors bind are not known. Libraries were made using 5' RACE. The sequencing machine was an Illumina HiSeq 2500. TCRdb applied fastp at Q25 and MiXCR to the public reads, then kept only in-frame beta chains. Every entry covers one CDR3 protein and lists the most common genes and DNA from its rows. The sample records about 800,000 distinct CDR3 sequences, 10% to 15% of which are singletons. The ten largest account for less than 0.65% of the sample. The sample comprised blood, either unsorted or a sorted T cell fraction (not recorded which). These receptors all come from a male donor with ankylosing spondylitis.

The sample holds a few counts of this clonotype. This sequence joins TRBV24-1 and TRBJ2-1; the D call may be TRBD1 or TRBD2 (5 bases each). The CDR3 has 14 amino acids. With 3 bases removed from V and 7 bases from J, the gap between germline ends came to 12 bases. Germline V gene lookup returns CDR1 KGHDR and CDR2 SFDVKD. CDR3 sequence reads: CATSDGGGLNEQFF. CDR3 DNA: TGTGCCACCAGTGATGGTGGGGGTCTGAATGAGCAGTTCTTC.

A few counts support this clonotype. The rearrangement uses TRBV7-9 and TRBJ2-1, with TRBD2 identical over 11 bases. In germline, CDR1 is SEHNR, CDR2 FQNEAQ (reference sequence). The CDR3 loop spans 16 amino acids. V trimming: 7 bases; J trimming: 4 bases; junction bases outside the gene matches: 9. This CDR3 is CASNPGGTSGYNEQFF. The CDR3 nucleotides read TGTGCCAGCAACCCGGGTGGGACTAGCGGATACAATGAGCAGTTCTTC.

This clonotype was recorded at least ten times. CDR3 nucleotides: TGCAGCGCCGGGGGAACGGGACAGGGGTTCATCTACGAGCAGTACTTC. This encodes CSAGGTGQGFIYEQYF. This chain connects TRBV29-1 to TRBJ2-7; 10 nucleotides agree with TRBD1. Germline-derived CDR1 and CDR2 are SQVTM and ANQGSEA. V lost 7 bases and J lost 3; bases outside the gene matches: 15. The CDR3 spans 16 residues.

This rearrangement joins TRBV10-3 to TRBJ1-2; D is ambiguous. CDR1 ENHRY and CDR2 SYGVKD come from the germline V gene. The CDR3 extends over 12 amino acids. Trimming shortened V by 0 bases and J by 14 bases, and 13 bases separated the two germline ends. CDR3 DNA: TGTGCCATCAGTGAGTCCGGACGGTCGGGTACCTTC. Protein product: CAISESGRSGTF.

This clonotype was picked up a small number of times. This chain joins TRBV29-1 and TRBJ1-3; TRBD1 aligns across 9 bases. Germline V gene data show CDR1 as SQVTM and CDR2 as ANQGSEA. After removal of 4 bases from V and 0 bases from J, the junction contained 4 bases not matched to a gene. The CDR3 totals 15 residues. The CDR3: CSVGGDRASGNTIYF. In DNA, the CDR3 is TGCAGCGTTGGCGGGGACAGGGCCTCTGGAAACACCATATATTTT.

The V gene is TRBV6-1, the J gene TRBJ2-7, with 11 bases matching TRBD1. V was clipped by 6 bases and J by 6 bases; unmatched bases: 7. Germline assignment: CDR1 MNHNS and CDR2 SASEGT. The CDR3 has 14 residues. DNA of the CDR3: TGTGCCAGCAGGGTCTGGACAGGGGGCGGCGAGCAGTACTTC. Its protein product is CASRVWTGGGEQYF.

This clonotype was observed a handful of times. This rearrangement joins TRBV7-2 to TRBJ1-6; tentatively, D is TRBD1 (5 bases). The V gene's germline CDR1 is SGHTA and CDR2 FQGNSA. The length of the CDR3 is 14 residues. V dropped 5 bases and J dropped 6 bases, with 11 bases sitting between them. The DNA for the CDR3 is TGTGCCAGCAGCCCGGGACGGAGTAATTCACCCCTCCACTTT. Translated, it gives CASSPGRSNSPLHF.

The chain uses TRBV7-2 and TRBJ1-5; D is unclear. The CDR3 runs to 13 residues. CDR1 is SGHTA, CDR2 FQGNSA, per germline. Trimming took 1 base from V and 7 from J, leaving 8 bases between them. CDR3 DNA sequence: TGTGCCAGCAGCTTAGGCGGTGCACAGCCCCAGCATTTT. Encoded protein: CASSLGGAQPQHF.